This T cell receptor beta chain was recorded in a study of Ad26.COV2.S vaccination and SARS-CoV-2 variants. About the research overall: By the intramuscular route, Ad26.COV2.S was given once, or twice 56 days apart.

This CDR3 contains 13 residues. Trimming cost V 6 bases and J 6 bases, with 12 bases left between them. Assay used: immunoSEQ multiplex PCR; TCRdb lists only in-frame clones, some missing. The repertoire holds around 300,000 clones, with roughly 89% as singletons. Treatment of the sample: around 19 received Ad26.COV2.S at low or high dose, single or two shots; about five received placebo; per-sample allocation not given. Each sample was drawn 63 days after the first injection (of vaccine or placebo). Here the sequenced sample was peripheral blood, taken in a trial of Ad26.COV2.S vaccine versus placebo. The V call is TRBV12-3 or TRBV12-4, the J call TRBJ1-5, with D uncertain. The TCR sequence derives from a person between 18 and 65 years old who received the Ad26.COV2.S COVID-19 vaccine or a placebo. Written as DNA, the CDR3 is TGTGCCAGCAGCTCCCGAAGCGGTCAGCCCCAGCATTTT. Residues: CASSSRSGQPQHF.